This T cell receptor beta chain was documented in a study of tumor-infiltrating lymphocytes in primary liver carcinoma (TCRdb year 2017). In the study overall: Between November 2015 and early 2016, a few patients in China with histopathologically diagnosed primary liver carcinoma had their tumors surgically resected. Of the five patients, three men and two women aged 30 to 69 years, four had hepatocellular carcinoma and one had combined HCC and intrahepatic cholangiocarcinoma. The five patients had tumors staged T1-T3 N0M0, with maximum diameters ranging from roughly 4.2 to 11 cm. Samples yielded roughly 3.65 to 7.5 million productive TCRbeta reads; read depth did not differ significantly between tissue types. TCRbeta repertoire sequencing, expression microarrays and whole-exome sequencing were combined in the study across five regions of each liver tumor, with adjacent normal tissue and blood also included. TCRbeta repertoire sequencing covered about 35 specimens from 5 patients: about 25 tumor regions, 5 adjacent noncancerous liver tissues and 5 peripheral blood samples. Technical replicate repertoires showed high reproducibility, with mean shared-clone rates approximately 0.89 and correlation coefficients above 0.95.

As for this clonotype: There is no known antigen for this receptor. One end of the junction does not line up with germline, which may come from a read error.

TCRbeta-specific cDNA was reverse-transcribed from approximately 500 ng total RNA using a constant-region primer and ProtoScript II reverse transcriptase. TCRbeta libraries were built with three nested multiplex PCR rounds, a slightly modified ARM-PCR procedure. Sample barcodes and Illumina adapters were added in a final 25-cycle PCR using Deep VentR polymerase. Amplicons of 200-500 bp were gel-purified with a QIAquick gel extraction kit before sequencing. An Illumina HiSeq 2500 was used to sequence the TCRbeta amplicons, generating 250-bp paired-end reads. As for the authors' bioinformatics: Quality trimming of reads was performed with Trimmomatic v0.33, and paired reads were merged with FLASH v1.2.11 so that full CDR3 sequences could be recovered. V, D and J germline segments were assigned to the rearranged TCRbeta sequences by MiGEC v1.2.1b. Clonotype statistics and Shannon-Wiener diversity indices were calculated with VDJtools v1.0.0. To reduce sampling bias, subsequent analyses other than the diversity analysis used only the 250 most abundant clonotypes in each sample. Starting from the raw public reads, TCRdb applied fastp trimming at Q25, assembled clones with MiXCR and retained in-frame beta chains. CDR3 protein duplicates are merged, each entry listing the most common genes and DNA. The V and J calls and clone size come from TCRdb's table, not from the authors' own analysis. In this sample the table shows about 180,000 distinct CDR3 sequences, 50% to 75% of which occur a single time. Approximately 65% of the sample comes from the top ten.

RNA from unsorted whole blood was extracted with TRIzol reagent, and germline DNA was obtained with the DNeasy Blood & Tissue kit. At the time of sampling, the patients were treatment-naive and had chronic HBV infection. Approximately 3.8 milliliters of peripheral blood were collected into K2EDTA tubes before surgery. The paper's findings and limits, for the study overall: Only a few patients were included in the study, and the authors note that the findings should be validated in a larger study. Consistent with antigen-driven expansion, pairs of tumor regions showed higher repertoire overlap (mean around 36%) than either tumor-adjacent pairs (around 17%) or tumor-blood pairs (about 15%). Because the samples were bulk and unsorted, CD4+ and CD8+ T cell repertoires could not be compared. A significantly larger repertoire fraction was made up by the top 250 clones in tumors than in blood (p = 0.039). Only the TCR beta chain was sequenced, which likely underestimates true repertoire diversity because unpaired alpha chains were not captured.

This sequence was found in a man in his forties with primary liver carcinoma and hepatitis B virus infection. Sequenced: peripheral blood.

CDR3 protein: CVSSLVKTSGTETQCF. The sequenced DNA is TGTGTCAGCAGCTTAGTGAAGACTAGCGGGACGGAGACCCAGTGCTTC. The chain links TRBV11-2 with TRBJ2-5, with TRBD2 matching 11 junction bases. In the germline V gene, CDR1 corresponds to SGHAT and CDR2 to FQNNGV. The cysteine opens and the phenylalanine closes a CDR3 of 16 amino acids. Only the CDR3 part of the read is kept: 48 bases, read in frame from the first base.